This T cell receptor (beta chain) was documented in a study of blood T cell repertoires in COVID-19. Study-level information: The study drew acute and convalescent COVID-19 samples from the United States, Italy and Spain. PBMCs, B-cell-depleted T cells, or T cells were the source of the cDNA or gDNA that made up the material.

Assay used: immunoSEQ multiplex PCR; TCRdb lists only in-frame clones, some missing. The table records about 150,000 clones, 78% of them present only once. The TCR sequence derives from a man older than 75 with acute or convalescent COVID-19. The sample was peripheral blood.

The CDR3 nucleotides are TGCGCCAGCAGCCAAGATCGACTTACGGGGGAGCAGTTCTTC. Translated, it gives CASSQDRLTGEQFF. The rearrangement uses TRBV4-1 and TRBJ2-1; tentative D call: TRBD2 (5 bases). The CDR3 consists of 14 residues. The V end lost 0 bases, the J end lost 10 bases, and 13 bases lay between the germline ends. The V gene's germline CDR1 is MGHRA and CDR2 YSYEKL.